The 9 T cell receptor beta chains below all came from one sample that was sequenced in a study of early T cells in non-severe SARS-CoV-2 infection. A single record per CDR3 protein comes from TCRdb applying MiXCR to the 5' RACE reads. This table holds roughly 56,000 distinct CDR3 sequences, 8% to 11% found once. Input material: whole blood. The receptors come from an adult who was a healthcare worker with PCR-confirmed SARS-CoV-2 infection or an uninfected control (not recorded which).

This clonotype has more than one count but fewer than ten. This sequence joins TRBV11-3 and TRBJ2-1, with 14 bases that match TRBD2. The J segment lost 6 bases and the V segment lost 5 bases, leaving 9 bases of the junction unmatched. The CDR3 has 17 residues. The V gene's germline CDR1 is SGHNT and CDR2 YENEEA. This CDR3 reads CASSPGLAGGRGNEQFF. Here the CDR3 DNA reads TGTGCCAGCAGCCCTGGACTAGCGGGAGGTAGGGGCAATGAGCAGTTCTTC.

This clonotype was observed a few times. The chain links TRBV11-2 to TRBJ2-1, with 7 bases identical to TRBD2. V was pared by 0 bases and J by 9 bases, with 8 bases of the junction left unmatched. Per germline, CDR1 SGHAT and CDR2 FQNNGV. CDR3 length: 15 amino acids. The CDR3 DNA reads TGTGCCAGCAGCTTAGATATGGGGACTAAGGTTGAGCAGTTCTTC. It yields the protein CASSLDMGTKVEQFF.

This clonotype was seen repeatedly, ten times or more. The rearrangement joins TRBV28 to TRBJ2-3; D might be TRBD2 (5 bases). The V end lost 6 bases, the J end lost 0 bases, and 16 bases lay between the germline ends. The CDR3 has 16 residues. Germline-derived CDR1 and CDR2 are MDHEN and SYDVKM. The CDR3 protein is CASRWSGTLSTDTQYF. The CDR3 coding sequence is TGTGCCAGCAGATGGAGCGGAACCCTTAGCACAGATACGCAGTATTTT.

This chain links TRBV3-1 with TRBJ2-2; D uncertain. The CDR3 is 14 amino acids. The V end lost 4 bases, the J end lost 7 bases, and 13 bases lay between the germline ends. Germline assignment: CDR1 LGHDT and CDR2 YNNKEL (reference sequence). CDR3 protein: CASSPLVFGGELFF. CDR3 coding DNA: TGTGCCAGCAGCCCCCTGGTATTTGGCGGGGAGCTGTTTTTT.

This clonotype appeared a single time. The chain has TRBV9 and TRBJ2-7; TRBD2 matches 7 bases. The CDR3 length is 15 residues. Germline CDR1 and CDR2: SGDLS and YYNGEE. V shed 0 bases, J shed 5 bases, and the junction held 8 bases outside the gene matches. CDR3 coding DNA: TGTGCCAGCAGCGTAGTTTCAGCGGGATTCCACGAGCAGTACTTC. Translation: CASSVVSAGFHEQYF. The whole variable domain, filled in from reference TRBV9 and TRBJ2-7, reads DSGVTQTPKHLITATGQRVTLRCSPRSGDLSVYWYQQSLDQGLQFLIQYYNGEERAKGNILERFSAQQFPDLHSELNLSSLELGDSALYFCASSVVSAGFHEQYFGPGTRLTVT.

This clonotype was detected ten times or more. The chain uses TRBV15 and TRBJ1-2; D not certain. Trimming pared 0 bases from V and 8 bases from J, leaving 13 bases between. The CDR3 length is 14 residues. Per germline, CDR1 LNHNV and CDR2 YYDKDF (reference sequence). The CDR3 spells CATSRDGVLGGYTF. CDR3 nucleotide sequence: TGTGCCACCAGCAGAGATGGTGTCCTGGGGGGCTACACCTTC.

This clonotype was detected many times. The chain links TRBV20-1 to TRBJ1-6, with TRBD1 as a possible D gene (5 bases). CDR1 DFQATT and CDR2 SNEGSKA come from the germline V gene (reference sequence). With 0 bases removed from V and 0 bases from J, the gap between germline ends came to 12 bases. This CDR3 spans 17 amino acids. CDR3 DNA: TGCAGTGCTAGAGATCTTCGGGGGAGCTCCTATAATTCACCCCTCCACTTT. As protein: CSARDLRGSSYNSPLHF.

The V call is TRBV9, the J call TRBJ2-2; no definite D call. Germline-derived CDR1 and CDR2 are SGDLS and YYNGEE. V lost 2 bases and J lost 6, with 5 bases in between. The CDR3 covers 12 residues. This CDR3 reads CASSVSPGELFF. CDR3 nucleotide sequence: TGTGCCAGCAGCGTGAGTCCCGGGGAGCTGTTTTTT.

This clonotype was picked up a small number of times. This rearrangement joins TRBV18 to TRBJ1-4; no definite D call. This CDR3 is 13 amino acids long. Looked up from germline, CDR1 is KGHSH and CDR2 is LQKENI. V gave up 0 bases and J gave up 3 bases, with 2 bases separating them. The CDR3, as DNA: TGTGCCAGCTCACCACCGTCTAATGAAAAACTGTTTTTT. Encoded protein: CASSPPSNEKLFF.